This is a list of T cell receptor beta chains from one sample in a study of regulatory T cells in long-lasting Graves disease. MiXCR, applied by TCRdb to the multiplex PCR reads, yields one record per CDR3 protein. Of about 370,000 distinct CDR3 sequences in the sample, roughly a sixth are singletons; the top ten hold over 20%. Here the sequenced sample was peripheral blood mononuclear cells (PBMCs), taken at new diagnosis, from a patient treated with antithyroid drugs. The source is a female donor with Graves disease. CDR3s include the opening cysteine and the closing phenylalanine or tryptophan. A D gene is named only where the DNA matches it firmly. Clone sizes are shown as once, few or many counts, or a class when the clone is expanded.

CDR3: CASSLNRATNEKLFF
DNA: TGTGCCAGCAGCTTAAACCGGGCAACTAATGAAAAACTGTTTTTT
size: few
V: TRBV7-2
D: -
J: TRBJ1-4

CDR3: CASSEAGEGSPLHF
DNA: TGTGCCAGCAGTGAGGCCGGGGAGGGTTCACCCCTCCACTTT
size: many
V: TRBV2
D: -
J: TRBJ1-6

CDR3: CASSAGTGLQNTEAFF
DNA: TGTGCCAGCAGTGCGGGGACAGGCCTACAGAACACTGAAGCTTTCTTT
size: few
V: TRBV6-4
D: TRBD1
J: TRBJ1-1

CDR3: CATSSNRGFGTEAFF
DNA: TGTGCCACCAGCAGCAACAGGGGTTTCGGCACTGAAGCTTTCTTT
size: few
V: TRBV15
D: TRBD1
J: TRBJ1-1

CDR3: CASGLGGLAVARGEQFF
DNA: TGTGCTAGTGGTTTAGGGGGACTAGCGGTCGCCAGAGGGGAGCAGTTCTTC
size: many
V: TRBV12-5
D: TRBD2
J: TRBJ2-1

CDR3: CASSTIGQGNQPQHF
DNA: TGTGCCAGCAGCACCATAGGACAGGGCAATCAGCCCCAGCATTTT
size: many
V: TRBV7-2
D: TRBD1
J: TRBJ1-5

CDR3: CASRPGGQGGERAQHF
DNA: TGTGCCAGCAGGCCGGGGGGACAGGGAGGGGAAAGGGCCCAGCATTTT
size: many
V: TRBV12-3/TRBV12-4
D: TRBD1
J: TRBJ1-5

CDR3: CASNRGISQPQHF
DNA: TGTGCCAGCAATAGGGGAATATCTCAGCCCCAGCATTTT
size: many
V: TRBV28
D: -
J: TRBJ1-5

CDR3: CASSLGDSLPLMNTEAFF
DNA: TGTGCCAGCAGCTTAGGGGACAGCCTCCCACTCATGAACACTGAAGCTTTCTTT
size: many
V: TRBV7-9
D: TRBD1
J: TRBJ1-1

CDR3: CASSHPLYNEQFF
DNA: TGTGCCAGCAGCCACCCCCTTTACAATGAGCAGTTCTTC
size: many
V: TRBV3-1
D: -
J: TRBJ2-1

CDR3: CASSQAATDTQYF
DNA: TGTGCCAGCAGTCAAGCGGCGACAGATACGCAGTATTTT
size: many
V: TRBV2
D: -
J: TRBJ2-3

CDR3: CASSVRWGDVSGELFF
DNA: TGTGCCAGCAGCGTAAGATGGGGCGATGTCAGCGGGGAGCTGTTTTTT
size: many
V: TRBV9
D: -
J: TRBJ2-2

CDR3: CSARDLLSGGGYGYTF
DNA: TGCAGTGCTAGAGATCTTTTATCAGGGGGCGGCTATGGCTACACCTTC
size: many
V: TRBV20-1
D: TRBD1
J: TRBJ1-2

CDR3: CAWSVRIGTDTQYF
DNA: TGTGCCTGGAGTGTACGGATAGGTACGGATACGCAGTATTTT
size: many
V: TRBV30
D: -
J: TRBJ2-3

CDR3: CANSLAAQETQYF
DNA: TGTGCCAACTCACTAGCGGCGCAAGAGACCCAGTACTTC
size: few
V: TRBV6-2/TRBV6-3
D: TRBD2
J: TRBJ2-5

CDR3: CASSLTITDTQYF
DNA: TGTGCCAGCAGCTTGACAATAACAGATACGCAGTATTTT
size: many
V: TRBV7-2
D: -
J: TRBJ2-3

CDR3: CARKGLYEQYF
DNA: TGTGCCCGGAAGGGGCTCTACGAGCAGTACTTC
size: many
V: TRBV30
D: -
J: TRBJ2-7

CDR3: CASIKEAHRCGYGYTF
DNA: TGTGCCAGCATCAAAGAGGCGCACAGGTGTGGCTATGGCTACACCTTC
size: once
V: TRBV2
D: -
J: TRBJ1-2